Each of the 20 T cell receptor beta chains below was sequenced from the same sample in a study of shared clonotypes between healthy human individuals (TCRdb year 2020). The library came from the immunoSEQ multiplex PCR assay. Held by TCRdb, this immuneACCESS table contains in-frame sequences only and omits some clones. Under half of the omission traces to an unresolved V gene where checked; the cause of the rest is unknown. The sample profile shows more than 1,200,000 clones; 97% to 99% of them were found once. The ten largest make up approximately 0.38% of the sample. Sequencing was performed on naive CD4+ T cells sorted from blood. The cell subset or site label, as the study defines it: CD45RA+ positively selected. These receptor sequences come from a man aged 25-45 years in good health.

V is TRBV7-3 and J is TRBJ2-2, with 10 bases aligning to TRBD1. Trimming cost V 3 bases and J 7 bases; bases outside gene matches: 2. The CDR3 extends over 14 amino acids. CDR1 is SGHTA, CDR2 FQGTGA, per germline. CDR3 region: CASSFGQGVGELFF. The CDR3 coding sequence is TGTGCCAGCAGCTTCGGACAGGGGGTCGGGGAGCTGTTTTTT.

This clone was seen just once. J is TRBJ2-5 and V is TRBV6-1, with D perhaps matching TRBD2 (6 bases). Between the trimmed V and J ends, which lost 3 bases and 1 base, there was a span of 12 bases. This CDR3 spans 15 amino acids. CDR1 and CDR2 (germline): MNHNS, SASEGT. CDR3 bases: TGTGCCAGCAGTGACGGGGGAGCCCCCCAAGAGACCCAGTACTTC. It yields the protein CASSDGGAPQETQYF.

Concerning this clone itself: The same CDR3 can be traced to other DNA sequences in this sample. The gene calls are TRBV29-1 and TRBJ2-7; perhaps TRBD1 as D (6 bases). The germline V and J ends were trimmed by 7 bases and 2 bases, with 12 bases remaining between them. This CDR3 comprises 12 residues. Germline CDR1 and CDR2: SQVTM and ANQGSEA. CDR3 bases: TGCAGCGGTAGTACAGGGACCTACGAGCAGTACTTC. Protein: CSGSTGTYEQYF.

The rearrangement joins TRBV30 to TRBJ1-2; no reliable D call. CDR1 and CDR2 (germline): GTSNPN, SVGIG (reference sequence). CDR3 length: 13 residues. Trimming cost V 8 bases and J 6 bases, with 19 bases left between them. The CDR3 DNA reads as TGTGCCGGTGGAAGGGTTGTCACAAATGGCTACACCTTC. Translating gives CAGGRVVTNGYTF.

The chain couples TRBV4-3 to TRBJ1-5; D call uncertain. Germline V gives CDR1 LGHNA, CDR2 YSLEER. There are 13 residues in the CDR3. V was pared by 1 base and J by 4 bases, with 5 bases between. DNA of the CDR3: TGCGCCAGCAGCCAAGGGGGAAATCAGCCCCAGCATTTT. This gives the protein CASSQGGNQPQHF.

CDR3 region: CASSTGRTATFTDTQYF. As DNA, the CDR3 is TGCGCCAGCAGCACAGGACGGACAGCTACTTTCACAGATACGCAGTATTTT. J is TRBJ2-3 and V is TRBV4-1, with a possible D match to TRBD1 (6 bases). The CDR3 loop spans 17 amino acids. The V end was cut by 5 bases, the J end by 2 bases, with 20 bases between. CDR1 is MGHRA, CDR2 YSYEKL, per germline.

J is TRBJ2-6 and V is TRBV11-3; D might be TRBD2 (6 bases). Germline CDR1 and CDR2: SGHNT and YENEEA. V lost 4 bases and J 2 bases, leaving 12 bases between the germline ends. This CDR3 region has 16 residues. The CDR3 here is CASSSTGVPGANVLTF. In DNA form, the CDR3 reads TGTGCCAGCAGCTCCACGGGAGTCCCTGGGGCCAACGTCCTGACTTTC.

This sequence joins TRBV6-1 and TRBJ1-2; D is perhaps TRBD1 (5 bases). The CDR3 totals 14 residues. The V end lost 3 bases, the J end lost 8 bases, and 16 bases lay between the germline ends. Germline loops: CDR1 MNHNS, CDR2 SASEGT. CDR3 sequence reads: CASSDWGPTGGYTF. CDR3 coding DNA: TGTGCCAGCAGTGACTGGGGACCTACCGGAGGCTACACCTTC.

The V call is TRBV11-2, the J call TRBJ2-3; 12 nucleotides line up with TRBD2. V was pared by 1 base and J by 4 bases, with 9 bases of the junction left unmatched. This CDR3 is 18 amino acids long. Germline-derived CDR1 and CDR2 are SGHAT and FQNNGV. The CDR3: CASSLAGLTSGRSDTQYF. The CDR3 nucleotides read TGTGCCAGCAGCTTAGCGGGGTTAACTAGCGGGAGGTCAGATACGCAGTATTTT.

The chain carries TRBV5-4 and TRBJ2-7; 8 bases align to TRBD2. V lost 4 bases to trimming and J lost 4 bases; unmatched junction nucleotides: 7. The CDR3 runs to 14 residues. In germline, CDR1 is SGHNT, CDR2 YYREEE (reference sequence). In DNA, the CDR3 is TGTGCCAGCAGCCCAGGACTAGCACTTTACGAGCAGTACTTC. This sequence encodes CASSPGLALYEQYF.

The chain is built from TRBV7-2 and TRBJ2-7; unclear D gene. V was pared by 6 bases and J by 3 bases, with 6 bases between. Germline V CDR1 and CDR2: SGHTA, FQGNSA. The CDR3 sequence is 11 residues long. CDR3 sequence (DNA): TGTGCCAGCAGTTTTATCTACGAGCAGTACTTC. This sequence encodes CASSFIYEQYF.

This clone has only a few counts. Other DNA sequences in this sample translate to the same CDR3. The rearrangement uses TRBV5-1 and TRBJ2-1; 9 positions agree with TRBD2. This CDR3 region has 14 residues. The J segment lost 6 bases and the V segment lost 0 bases, leaving 1 base of the junction unmatched. Germline V gives CDR1 SGHRS, CDR2 YFSETQ. CDR3 protein: CASSLGGRGNEQFF. The CDR3 nucleotides read TGCGCCAGCAGCTTGGGCGGGAGGGGCAATGAGCAGTTCTTC. Together with reference TRBV5-1 and TRBJ2-1, the CDR3 gives the full variable domain: KAGVTQTPRYLIKTRGQQVTLSCSPISGHRSVSWYQQTPGQGLQFLFEYFSETQRNKGNFPGRFSGRQFSNSRSEMNVSTLELGDSALYLCASSLGGRGNEQFFGPGTRLTVL.

The chain joins TRBV5-1 to TRBJ2-2, with D perhaps matching TRBD1 (6 bases). V lost 1 base and J 7 bases, leaving 8 bases between the germline ends. There are 13 residues in the CDR3. Germline CDR1 reads SGHRS; CDR2 reads YFSETQ. CDR3 in amino acids: CASSLRGNGELFF. In DNA form, the CDR3 reads TGCGCCAGCAGCTTGAGGGGGAACGGGGAGCTGTTTTTT.

This chain joins TRBV19 and TRBJ1-4; TRBD1 agrees at 9 bases. CDR1 LNHDA and CDR2 SQIVND come from the germline V gene (reference sequence). V shed 10 bases, J shed 4 bases, and the junction held 7 bases outside the gene matches. CDR3 length: 14 amino acids. CDR3 sequence reads: CATARDRDNEKLFF. CDR3 in DNA: TGTGCCACCGCCAGGGACAGGGATAATGAAAAACTGTTTTTT.

This chain joins TRBV29-1 and TRBJ2-1; tentative D call: TRBD2 (8 bases). CDR1 is SQVTM, CDR2 ANQGSEA, per germline. V was trimmed by 6 bases and J by 5 bases, leaving 14 bases between them. The CDR3 is 13 amino acids. Written as DNA, the CDR3 is TGCAGCGTGGGACTAGGGGGCCACAATGAGCAGTTCTTC. Its protein is CSVGLGGHNEQFF.

This clone occurred once. The chain recombines TRBV9 with TRBJ1-5, with 9 bases identical to TRBD1. The V gene end was trimmed by 8 bases and the J gene end by 2 bases; junction bases not matched to a gene: 8. This CDR3 is 15 amino acids long. Germline CDR1 is SGDLS and CDR2 is YYNGEE. DNA of the CDR3: TGTGCCAGTAGGGGCTGGGACAGGGGCAATCAGCCCCAGCATTTT. This gives the protein CASRGWDRGNQPQHF.

The chain uses TRBV30 and TRBJ2-7, with D possibly TRBD2 on 5 matching bases. Germline loops: CDR1 GTSNPN, CDR2 SVGIG (reference sequence). The V end lost 6 bases, the J end lost 0 bases, and 9 bases lay between the germline ends. This CDR3 contains 12 residues. The CDR3, as DNA: TGTGCCTGTGAGGGAATCTCCTACGAGCAGTACTTC. This encodes CACEGISYEQYF.

V and J are TRBV18 and TRBJ1-4, with TRBD1 identical over 10 bases. This CDR3 has 17 residues. Trimming at V came to 3 bases and at J to 6 bases, leaving 10 bases not matched to a gene. Germline V gives CDR1 KGHSH, CDR2 LQKENI. The CDR3 here is CASSPTLLTGGYEKLFF. The CDR3 region has the DNA TGTGCCAGCTCACCCACCCTCTTGACAGGGGGCTATGAAAAACTGTTTTTT.

The chain carries TRBV19 and TRBJ2-5; D uncertain. Trimming removed 8 bases at V and 5 bases at J, with 15 bases between. Germline CDR1 LNHDA, CDR2 SQIVND (reference sequence). CDR3 size: 13 residues. In DNA form, the CDR3 reads TGTGCCAGTTCGTTGGGTTCTACGGAGACCCAGTACTTC. Its translation: CASSLGSTETQYF. The variable domain in full, with the rest retrieved from reference TRBV19 and TRBJ2-5, is DGGITQSPKYLFRKEGQNVTLSCEQNLNHDAMYWYRQDPGQGLRLIYYSQIVNDFQKGDIAEGYSVSREKKESFPLTVTSAQKNPTAFYLCASSLGSTETQYFGPGTRLLVL.

This clone has a single count. The chain employs TRBV19 and TRBJ1-1; TRBD1 is a possible D gene (6 bases). CDR1 is LNHDA, CDR2 SQIVND, per germline (reference sequence). The CDR3 covers 13 residues. Between the trimmed V and J ends, which lost 6 bases and 0 bases, there was a span of 8 bases. The CDR3 DNA reads as TGTGCCAGTAGGGGACATTTGAACACTGAAGCTTTCTTT. The encoded protein is CASRGHLNTEAFF.